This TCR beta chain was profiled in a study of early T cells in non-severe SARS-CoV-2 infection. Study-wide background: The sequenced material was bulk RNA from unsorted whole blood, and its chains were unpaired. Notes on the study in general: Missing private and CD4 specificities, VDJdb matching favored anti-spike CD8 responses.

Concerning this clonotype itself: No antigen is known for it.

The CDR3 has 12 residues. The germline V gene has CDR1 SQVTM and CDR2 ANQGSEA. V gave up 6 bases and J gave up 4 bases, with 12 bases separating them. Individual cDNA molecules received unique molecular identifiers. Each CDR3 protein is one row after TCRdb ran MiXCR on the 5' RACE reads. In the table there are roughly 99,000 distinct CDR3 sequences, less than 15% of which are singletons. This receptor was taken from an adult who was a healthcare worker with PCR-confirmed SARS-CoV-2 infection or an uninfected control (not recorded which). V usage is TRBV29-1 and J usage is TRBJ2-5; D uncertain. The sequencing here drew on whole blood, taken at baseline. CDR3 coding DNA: TGCAGCGTCAATTGGGCCTTAGAGACCCAGTACTTC. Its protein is CSVNWALETQYF.